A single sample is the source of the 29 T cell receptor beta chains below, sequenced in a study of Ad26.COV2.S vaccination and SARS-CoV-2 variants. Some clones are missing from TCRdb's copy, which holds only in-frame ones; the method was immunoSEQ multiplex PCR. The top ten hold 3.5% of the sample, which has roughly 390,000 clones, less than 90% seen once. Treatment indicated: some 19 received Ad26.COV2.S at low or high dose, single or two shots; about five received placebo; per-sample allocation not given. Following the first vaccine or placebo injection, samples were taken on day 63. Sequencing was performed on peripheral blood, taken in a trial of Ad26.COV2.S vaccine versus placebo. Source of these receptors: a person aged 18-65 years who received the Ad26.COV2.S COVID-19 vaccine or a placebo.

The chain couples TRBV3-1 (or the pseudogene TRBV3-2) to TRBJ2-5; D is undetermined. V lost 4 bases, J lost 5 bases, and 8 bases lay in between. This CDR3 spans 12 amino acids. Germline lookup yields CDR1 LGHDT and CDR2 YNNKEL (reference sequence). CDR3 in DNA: TGTGCCAGCAGCCCATGGCTGGAGACCCAGTACTTC. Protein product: CASSPWLETQYF.

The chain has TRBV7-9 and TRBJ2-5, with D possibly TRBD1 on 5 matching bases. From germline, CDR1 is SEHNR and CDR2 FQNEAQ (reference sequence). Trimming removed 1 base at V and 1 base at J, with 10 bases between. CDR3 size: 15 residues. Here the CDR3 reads CASSLETVAQETQYF. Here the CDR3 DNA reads TGTGCCAGCAGCTTAGAGACAGTGGCCCAAGAGACCCAGTACTTC.

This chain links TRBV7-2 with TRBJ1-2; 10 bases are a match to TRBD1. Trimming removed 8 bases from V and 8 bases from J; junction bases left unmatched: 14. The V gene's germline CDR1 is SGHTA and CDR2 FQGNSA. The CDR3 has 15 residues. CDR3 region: CASLPEGQGYEGYTF. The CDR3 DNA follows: TGTGCCAGCCTTCCGGAGGGACAGGGGTATGAGGGCTACACCTTC.

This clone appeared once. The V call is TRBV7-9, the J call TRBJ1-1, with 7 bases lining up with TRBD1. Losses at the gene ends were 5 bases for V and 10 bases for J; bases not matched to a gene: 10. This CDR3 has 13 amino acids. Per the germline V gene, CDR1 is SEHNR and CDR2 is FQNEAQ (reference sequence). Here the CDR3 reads CASSTTGPGGAFF. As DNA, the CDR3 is TGTGCCAGCAGCACGACAGGGCCGGGCGGAGCTTTCTTT.

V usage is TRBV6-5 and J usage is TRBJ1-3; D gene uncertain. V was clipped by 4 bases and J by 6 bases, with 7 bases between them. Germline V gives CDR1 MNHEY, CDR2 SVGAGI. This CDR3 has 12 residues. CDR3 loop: CASSFTVNTIYF. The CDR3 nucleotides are TGTGCCAGCAGTTTTACAGTAAACACCATATATTTT.

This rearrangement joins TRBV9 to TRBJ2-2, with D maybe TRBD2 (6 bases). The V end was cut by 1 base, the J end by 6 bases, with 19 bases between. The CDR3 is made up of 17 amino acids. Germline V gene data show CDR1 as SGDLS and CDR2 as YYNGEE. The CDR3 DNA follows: TGTGCCAGCAGCGTATCCATGGTGGGGAGGCTCTCCGGGGAGCTGTTTTTT. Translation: CASSVSMVGRLSGELFF.

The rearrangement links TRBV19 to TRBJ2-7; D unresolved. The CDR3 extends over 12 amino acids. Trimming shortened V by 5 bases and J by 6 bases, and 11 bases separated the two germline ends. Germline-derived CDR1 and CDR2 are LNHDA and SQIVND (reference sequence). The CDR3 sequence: CASSSPESEQYF. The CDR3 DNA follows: TGTGCCAGTAGTTCTCCGGAGAGCGAGCAGTACTTC.

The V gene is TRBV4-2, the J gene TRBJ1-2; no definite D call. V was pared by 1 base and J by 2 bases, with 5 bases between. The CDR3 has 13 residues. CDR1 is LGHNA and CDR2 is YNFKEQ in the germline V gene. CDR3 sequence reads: CASSQAVNYGYTF. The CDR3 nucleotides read TGTGCCAGCAGCCAAGCCGTGAACTATGGCTACACCTTC.

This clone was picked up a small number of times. The CDR3 here is CASSLGRGRTEAFF. The CDR3 nucleotides are TGTGCCAGCAGCTTGGGGAGGGGCCGGACTGAAGCTTTCTTT. The rearrangement joins TRBV7-2 to TRBJ1-1; D perhaps matches TRBD1 (5 bases). In germline, CDR1 is SGHTA, CDR2 FQGNSA. V was trimmed by 3 bases and J by 5 bases, leaving 13 bases between them. The CDR3 consists of 14 residues.

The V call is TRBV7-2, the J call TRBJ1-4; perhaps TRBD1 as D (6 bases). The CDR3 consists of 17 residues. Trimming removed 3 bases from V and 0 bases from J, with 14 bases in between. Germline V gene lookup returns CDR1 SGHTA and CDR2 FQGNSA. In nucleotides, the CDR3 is TGTGCCAGCAGCTTGAGGCCGACAGGTCCAACTAATGAAAAACTGTTTTTT. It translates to CASSLRPTGPTNEKLFF. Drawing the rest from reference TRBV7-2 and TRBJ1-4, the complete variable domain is GAGVSQSPSNKVTEKGKDVELRCDPISGHTALYWYRQSLGQGLEFLIYFQGNSAPDKSGLPSDRFSAERTGGSVSTLTIQRTQQEDSAVYLCASSLRPTGPTNEKLFFGSGTQLSVL.

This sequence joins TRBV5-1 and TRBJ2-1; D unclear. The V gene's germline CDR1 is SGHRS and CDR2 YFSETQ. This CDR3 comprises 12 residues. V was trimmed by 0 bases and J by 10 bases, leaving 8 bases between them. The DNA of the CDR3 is TGCGCCAGCAGCTTGGCCAACTCCGAGCAGTTCTTC. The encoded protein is CASSLANSEQFF.

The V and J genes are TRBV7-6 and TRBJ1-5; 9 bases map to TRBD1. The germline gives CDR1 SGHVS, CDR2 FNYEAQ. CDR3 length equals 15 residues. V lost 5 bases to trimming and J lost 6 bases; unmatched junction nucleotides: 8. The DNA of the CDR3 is TGTGCCAGCAGCGCTCAACAGGGGGCCCTTCAGCCCCAGCATTTT. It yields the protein CASSAQQGALQPQHF.

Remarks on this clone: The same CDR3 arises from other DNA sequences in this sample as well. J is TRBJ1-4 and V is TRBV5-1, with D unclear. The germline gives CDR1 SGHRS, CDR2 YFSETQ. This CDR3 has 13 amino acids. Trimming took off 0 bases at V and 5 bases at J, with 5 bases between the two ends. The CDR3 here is CASSLGTNEKLFF. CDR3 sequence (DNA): TGCGCCAGCAGCTTGGGCACCAATGAAAAACTGTTTTTT.

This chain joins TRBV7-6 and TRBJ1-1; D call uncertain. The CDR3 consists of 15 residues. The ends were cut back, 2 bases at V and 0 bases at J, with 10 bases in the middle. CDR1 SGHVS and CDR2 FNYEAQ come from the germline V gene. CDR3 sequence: CASSLFGNLNTEAFF. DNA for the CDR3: TGTGCCAGCAGCTTATTCGGAAACTTGAACACTGAAGCTTTCTTT.

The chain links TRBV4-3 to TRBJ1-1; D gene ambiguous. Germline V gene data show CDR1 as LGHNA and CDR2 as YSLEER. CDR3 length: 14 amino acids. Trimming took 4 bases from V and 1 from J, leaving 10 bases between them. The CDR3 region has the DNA TGCGCCAGCAGCCTGAGCCGGGGGAACACTGAAGCTTTCTTT. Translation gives CASSLSRGNTEAFF.

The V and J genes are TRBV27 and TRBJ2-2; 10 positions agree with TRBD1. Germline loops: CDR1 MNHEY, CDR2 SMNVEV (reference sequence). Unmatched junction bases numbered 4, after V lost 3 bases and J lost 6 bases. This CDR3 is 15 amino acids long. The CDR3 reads CASSFGTGVSGELFF. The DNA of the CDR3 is TGTGCCAGCAGTTTTGGGACAGGGGTTTCCGGGGAGCTGTTTTTT.

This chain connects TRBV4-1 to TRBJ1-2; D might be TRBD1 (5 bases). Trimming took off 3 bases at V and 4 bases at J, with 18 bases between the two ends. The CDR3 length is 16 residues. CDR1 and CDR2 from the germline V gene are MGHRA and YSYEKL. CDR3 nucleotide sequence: TGCGCCAGCAGCCAGACGAACCTCAGGGACGGCTATGGCTACACCTTC. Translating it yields CASSQTNLRDGYGYTF.

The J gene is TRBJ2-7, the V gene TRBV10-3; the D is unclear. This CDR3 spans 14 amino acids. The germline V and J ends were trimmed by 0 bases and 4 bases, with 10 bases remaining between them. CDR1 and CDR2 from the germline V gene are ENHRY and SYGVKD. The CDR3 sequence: CAISESLNGYEQYF. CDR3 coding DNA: TGTGCCATCAGTGAGTCTTTAAACGGTTACGAGCAGTACTTC.

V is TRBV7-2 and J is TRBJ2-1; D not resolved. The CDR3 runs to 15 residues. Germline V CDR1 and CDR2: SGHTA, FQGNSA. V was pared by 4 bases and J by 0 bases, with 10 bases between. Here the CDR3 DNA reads TGTGCCAGCAGCTCACTCACCAGCTCCTACAATGAGCAGTTCTTC. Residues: CASSSLTSSYNEQFF.

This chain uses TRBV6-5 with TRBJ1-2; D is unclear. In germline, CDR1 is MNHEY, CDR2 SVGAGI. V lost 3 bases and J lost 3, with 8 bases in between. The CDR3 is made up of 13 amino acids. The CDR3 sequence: CASSYSGHYGYTF. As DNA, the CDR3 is TGTGCCAGCAGTTATAGCGGCCACTATGGCTACACCTTC.

For the CDR3, the DNA is TGTGCCACGACACCTTACAGGGTTAACTATGGCTACACCTTC. Translation: CATTPYRVNYGYTF. The rearrangement links TRBV24-1 to TRBJ1-2, with D possibly TRBD1 on 6 matching bases. Trimming stripped 10 bases from V and 1 base from J, with 15 bases between. The CDR3 covers 14 residues. Germline V CDR1 and CDR2: KGHDR, SFDVKD.

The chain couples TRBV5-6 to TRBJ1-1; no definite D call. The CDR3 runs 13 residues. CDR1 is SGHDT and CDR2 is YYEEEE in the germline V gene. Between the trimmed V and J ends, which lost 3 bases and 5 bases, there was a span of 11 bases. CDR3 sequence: CASSSPHGTEAFF. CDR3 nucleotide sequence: TGTGCCAGCAGCTCCCCTCACGGGACTGAAGCTTTCTTT.

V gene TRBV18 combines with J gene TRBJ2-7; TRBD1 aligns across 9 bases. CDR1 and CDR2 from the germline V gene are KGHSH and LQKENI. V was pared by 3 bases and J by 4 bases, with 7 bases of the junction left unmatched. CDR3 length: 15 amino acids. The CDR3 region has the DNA TGTGCCAGCTCACCCGGGACAGGGTCACAATACGAGCAGTACTTC. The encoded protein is CASSPGTGSQYEQYF. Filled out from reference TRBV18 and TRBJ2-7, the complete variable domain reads NAGVMQNPRHLVRRRGQEARLRCSPMKGHSHVYWYRQLPEEGLKFMVYLQKENIIDESGMPKERFSAEFPKEGPSILRIQQVVRGDSAAYFCASSPGTGSQYEQYFGPGTRLTVT.

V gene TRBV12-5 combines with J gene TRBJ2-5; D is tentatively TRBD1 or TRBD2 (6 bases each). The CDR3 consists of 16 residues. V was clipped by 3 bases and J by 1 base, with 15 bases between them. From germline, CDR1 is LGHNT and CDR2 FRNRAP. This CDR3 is CASGFLLGGIQETQYF. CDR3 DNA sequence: TGTGCTAGTGGTTTCCTTTTGGGGGGCATCCAAGAGACCCAGTACTTC.

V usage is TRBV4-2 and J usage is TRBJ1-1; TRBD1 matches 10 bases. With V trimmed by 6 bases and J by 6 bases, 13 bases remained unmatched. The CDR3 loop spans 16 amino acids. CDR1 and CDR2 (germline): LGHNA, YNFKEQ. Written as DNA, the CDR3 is TGTGCCAGCAGTCCCACCGGGACAGGGGTTTTAGCTGAAGCTTTCTTT. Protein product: CASSPTGTGVLAEAFF.

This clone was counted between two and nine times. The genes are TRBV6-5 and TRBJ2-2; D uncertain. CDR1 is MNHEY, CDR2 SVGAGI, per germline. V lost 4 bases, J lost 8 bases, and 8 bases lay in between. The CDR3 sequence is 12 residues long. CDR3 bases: TGTGCCAGCAGTTTAACTACGGGGGAGCTGTTTTTT. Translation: CASSLTTGELFF.

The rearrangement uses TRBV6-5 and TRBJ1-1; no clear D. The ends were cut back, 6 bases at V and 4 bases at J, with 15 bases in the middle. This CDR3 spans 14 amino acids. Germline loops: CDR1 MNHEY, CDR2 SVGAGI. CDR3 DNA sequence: TGTGCCAGCAGCCCCCTCAGAAAGGGCACTGAAGCTTTCTTT. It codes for CASSPLRKGTEAFF.

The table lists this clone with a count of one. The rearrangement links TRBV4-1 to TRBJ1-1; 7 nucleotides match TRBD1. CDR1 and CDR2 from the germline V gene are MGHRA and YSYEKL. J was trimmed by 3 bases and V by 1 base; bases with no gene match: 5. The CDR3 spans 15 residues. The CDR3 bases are TGCGCCAGCAGCCAAGGTGGCAGGGGGGACACTGAAGCTTTCTTT. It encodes CASSQGGRGDTEAFF.

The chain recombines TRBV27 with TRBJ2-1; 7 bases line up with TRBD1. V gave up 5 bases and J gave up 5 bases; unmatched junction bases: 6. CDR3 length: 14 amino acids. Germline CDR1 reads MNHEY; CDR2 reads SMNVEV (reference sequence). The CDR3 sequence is CASSAWDSNNEQFF. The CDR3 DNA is TGTGCCAGCAGTGCATGGGACAGCAACAATGAGCAGTTCTTC.